The entry below gives a single T cell receptor (beta chain) sequence along with its context. Its antigen remains unidentified. The record has no base qualities; no much larger clone is one base away. The data were obtained in a study of graft-versus-host responses after intestinal transplantation (dated by TCRdb to about 2021). Regarding the research as a whole: The transplants that recipients got were multivisceral, liver-intestinal, or isolated intestinal. The cohort enrolled roughly 25 intestinal transplant recipients including one retransplant, and 3 patients lacking pretransplant specimens were excluded. Graft-versus-host and host-versus-graft alloreactive T cell clones were tracked in the graft, circulation and bone marrow after intestinal transplantation using bulk TCR-beta CDR3 sequencing. Instead of going to the commercial service, samples from a few later patients were sequenced in-house on an Illumina MiSeq and processed with MiXCR. Donor T cell macrochimerism was defined as a peak of at least 4% donor T cells among recipient peripheral blood mononuclear cells. Alloreactive clones were identified by sequencing pre-transplant mixed lymphocyte reaction products and comparing them with unstimulated pre-transplant donor and recipient T cells. All recipients received anti-thymocyte globulin induction followed by maintenance tacrolimus and steroids for 3 to 4 years.

What the authors observed across the whole study: Early after transplant, peak levels of circulating GvH clones were associated with declines in HvG clones. GvH clones were detected in recipient bone marrow, and some appeared earlier in ileal mucosa or blood, consistent with an intestinal mucosal origin. In patients with donor T cell macrochimerism, the allografts had high GvH to HvG T cell clonal ratios. Conclusions were limited by the relatively low number and heterogeneity of intestinal transplant patients.

The method behind the library was the immunoSEQ multiplex PCR assay. For most patients, genomic DNA was subjected to high-throughput TCR-beta CDR3 sequencing by Adaptive Biotechnologies. The authors processed their data as follows. Adaptive's ImmunoSEQ software was the source of the TCR sequencing data for roughly 19 patients, while three other patients were processed with MiXCR and VDJtools. CDR3 nucleotide sequences shared between donor and recipient were removed because the origin of such sequences could not be assigned. To be classed as alloreactive, a clone needed at least 2-fold expansion over unstimulated cells and a minimum CFSE-low frequency of 0.002% (template counts) or 0.001% (read counts). A clone was considered mappable if detected in the sequenced pre-transplant spleen, lymph node, or MLR CFSE-low populations of the donor or recipient. Cumulative frequency of alloreactive clones was calculated as a percentage of all sequences weighted by copy number. Imported from immuneACCESS, the table was reduced by TCRdb to in-frame sequences with V and J called. These copies leave out some clones; in studies compared against another copy, an unresolved V gene accounts for under half, and the cause of the remainder is not known. V and J calls and clone size are given by that table; D and trimming were obtained from the DNA. The sample records fewer than 100,000 clones, more than 70% of which are singletons. The ten largest clones add up to under 1.5% of the sample.

The junction carries 21 bases between V and J, which are trimmed by 4 bases and 2 bases respectively. CDR1 and CDR2 (MDHEN, SYDVKM) derive from the germline V gene. The CDR3 runs 17 residues from the cysteine to the phenylalanine. The read is trimmed to its CDR3 DNA, 51 bases read in frame from base 1. In the first month after transplant, blood samples were collected up to 4 times, and after that at least monthly when available. The rearranged chain carries TRBV28 and TRBJ2-7; tentative D gene TRBD2, with 5 bases matching. Here the sequenced sample was PBMCs, taken 255 days after intestinal transplant. This TCR was recovered from a human patient who received an intestinal transplant, so some T cells may come from the graft donor. The CDR3 in this case is CASSYAHGERFTYEQYF. DNA sequence: TGTGCCAGCAGTTACGCCCATGGGGAGCGGTTCACCTACGAGCAGTACTTC.